A single sample is the source of the 29 T cell receptor beta chains below, sequenced in a study of blood T cell repertoires in COVID-19. Clones were sequenced by immunoSEQ multiplex PCR, and TCRdb holds only the in-frame ones, with some missing. The profile shows about 290,000 clones, just under 90% of them singletons. The sequenced sample consisted of peripheral blood. These TCRs come from a woman aged 25-40 years with COVID-19, enrolled during active disease.

The rearrangement joins TRBV5-1 to TRBJ1-1, with a possible D match to TRBD1 (6 bases). CDR3 length equals 16 residues. Germline V gene lookup returns CDR1 SGHRS and CDR2 YFSETQ. The ends were cut back, 4 bases at V and 1 base at J, with 17 bases in the middle. CDR3 in amino acids: CASSVLPTGSNTEAFF. The CDR3 DNA is TGCGCCAGCAGCGTACTACCTACAGGGTCGAACACTGAAGCTTTCTTT.

With regard to this clone: The sample holds other DNA sequences that translate to the same CDR3. This chain links TRBV19 with TRBJ2-1; 8 bases match TRBD2. Germline V gene sequence: CDR1 LNHDA, CDR2 SQIVND (reference sequence). The CDR3 is 15 residues long. Germline trimming cut 5 bases from V and 4 bases from J; bases unmatched to any gene: 7. Written as DNA, the CDR3 is TGTGCCAGTAGTCCCGGGGGGGGGCGTTACAATGAGCAGTTCTTC. Translation: CASSPGGGRYNEQFF.

The V and J genes are TRBV5-6 and TRBJ1-2, with D unclear. Trimming cost V 0 bases and J 6 bases, with 9 bases left between them. There are 13 residues in the CDR3. Germline CDR1 and CDR2: SGHDT and YYEEEE. For the CDR3, the DNA is TGTGCCAGCAGCTTGGCCGGGTCCGATGGCTACACCTTC. It encodes CASSLAGSDGYTF. The variable domain in full, completed from reference TRBV5-6 and TRBJ1-2, reads DAGVTQSPTHLIKTRGQQVTLRCSPKSGHDTVSWYQQALGQGPQFIFQYYEEEERQRGNFPDRFSGHQFPNYSSELNVNALLLGDSALYLCASSLAGSDGYTFGSGTRLTVV.

The rearrangement joins TRBV5-1 to TRBJ2-5; 14 nucleotides agree with TRBD2. The germline V gene has CDR1 SGHRS and CDR2 YFSETQ. The V and J ends lost 0 bases and 0 bases, in that order; junction bases with no gene match: 4. The length of the CDR3 is 18 residues. CDR3 residues: CASSLVRTSGGYQETQYF. As DNA, the CDR3 is TGCGCCAGCAGCTTGGTCCGGACTAGCGGGGGGTACCAAGAGACCCAGTACTTC.

The chain is built from TRBV13 and TRBJ1-2; D not certain. Trimming removed 3 bases from V and 4 bases from J, with 9 bases in between. The germline V gene encodes CDR1 PRHDT and CDR2 FYEKMQ (reference sequence). The CDR3 spans 13 residues. CDR3 in amino acids: CASSLRSGYGYTF. In DNA form, the CDR3 reads TGTGCCAGCAGCTTGAGATCCGGCTATGGCTACACCTTC.

This clone was observed a handful of times. V and J are TRBV2 and TRBJ1-5; a weak D match, TRBD1 (5 bases). Trimming took 3 bases from V and 0 from J, leaving 6 bases between them. CDR3 length: 14 residues. Germline V gives CDR1 SNHLY, CDR2 FYNNEI. The CDR3: CASSEGGSNQPQHF. DNA for the CDR3: TGTGCCAGCAGTGAGGGGGGTAGCAATCAGCCCCAGCATTTT. The complete variable domain, with remaining parts taken from reference TRBV2 and TRBJ1-5, reads EPEVTQTPSHQVTQMGQEVILRCVPISNHLYFYWYRQILGQKVEFLVSFYNNEISEKSEIFDDQFSVERPDGSNFTLKIRSTKLEDSAMYFCASSEGGSNQPQHFGDGTRLSIL.

V gene TRBV2 combines with J gene TRBJ2-1; 8 positions match TRBD1. This CDR3 comprises 14 residues. The ends lost 6 bases at V and 5 bases at J; junction bases unmatched: 6. Germline loops: CDR1 SNHLY, CDR2 FYNNEI. CDR3 bases: TGTGCCAGCAGCCGACAGGGGTCCCACAATGAGCAGTTCTTC. Translating gives CASSRQGSHNEQFF.

V usage is TRBV24-1 and J usage is TRBJ1-1, with D uncertain. The V gene lost 4 bases and the J gene lost 5 bases, with 13 bases spanning the gap. The CDR3 covers 14 residues. The germline CDR1 and CDR2 sequences are KGHDR and SFDVKD. CDR3: CATSDPRTGTEAFF. CDR3 sequence (DNA): TGTGCCACCAGTGACCCCCGGACGGGGACTGAAGCTTTCTTT.

This clone was counted only a few times. V usage is TRBV5-4 and J usage is TRBJ2-2; D uncertain. V lost 3 bases, J lost 6 bases, and 18 bases lay in between. In germline, CDR1 is SGHNT, CDR2 YYREEE (reference sequence). CDR3 length equals 16 residues. This CDR3 reads CASSSVDSSSAGELFF. CDR3 DNA sequence: TGTGCCAGCAGCTCCGTGGATAGCTCCAGCGCCGGGGAGCTGTTTTTT.

The V gene is TRBV15, the J gene TRBJ1-5; D is undetermined. Germline assignment: CDR1 LNHNV and CDR2 YYDKDF (reference sequence). CDR3 size: 17 residues. V lost 0 bases, J lost 0 bases, and 12 bases lay in between. CDR3 coding DNA: TGTGCCACCAGCAGAGAGACCCTAGCCCTTAGCAATCAGCCCCAGCATTTT. This codes for CATSRETLALSNQPQHF.

The chain carries TRBV5-1 and TRBJ1-2, with no clear D. This CDR3 region has 12 residues. The V end lost 0 bases, the J end lost 8 bases, and 8 bases lay between the germline ends. Per germline, CDR1 SGHRS and CDR2 YFSETQ. Here the CDR3 DNA reads TGCGCCAGCAGCTTGGGACCGACAGGCTACACCTTC. Translated: CASSLGPTGYTF.

The chain employs TRBV5-1 and TRBJ2-2, with D perhaps TRBD2 (7 bases). CDR1 is SGHRS, CDR2 YFSETQ, per germline. Trimming shortened V by 0 bases and J by 3 bases, and 15 bases separated the two germline ends. This CDR3 is built from 17 residues. As DNA, the CDR3 is TGCGCCAGCAGCTTGGCTTTCGGGGGGCCGTACACCGGGGAGCTGTTTTTT. Translating it yields CASSLAFGGPYTGELFF.

The chain links TRBV27 to TRBJ1-1, with TRBD1 identical over 8 bases. The CDR3 has 14 residues. V was pared by 2 bases and J by 3 bases, with 2 bases of the junction left unmatched. Germline CDR1 MNHEY, CDR2 SMNVEV (reference sequence). CDR3 sequence: CASSLQGAYTEAFF. DNA for the CDR3: TGTGCCAGCAGTTTACAGGGGGCGTACACTGAAGCTTTCTTT.

This clone was observed a single time. J is TRBJ1-1 and V is TRBV2, with D possibly being TRBD1 (6 bases). Germline assignment: CDR1 SNHLY and CDR2 FYNNEI. The V gene lost 2 bases and the J gene lost 4 bases, with 14 bases spanning the gap. There are 15 residues in the CDR3. The CDR3 nucleotides are TGTGCCAGCAGTGAAAGGAACAGGGTCCGCACTGAAGCTTTCTTT. The encoded protein is CASSERNRVRTEAFF.

V and J are TRBV15 and TRBJ1-2; D is possibly TRBD1 (6 bases). The V and J ends lost 1 base and 4 bases respectively, with 13 bases between them. This CDR3 is 15 amino acids long. CDR1 and CDR2 from the germline V gene are LNHNV and YYDKDF (reference sequence). The CDR3 DNA reads TGTGCCACCAGCAGAGGACAGGCAGCCTTCTATGGCTACACCTTC. Protein: CATSRGQAAFYGYTF.

The V gene is TRBV7-9, the J gene TRBJ1-3, with D possibly TRBD1 on 6 matching bases. Germline assignment: CDR1 SEHNR and CDR2 FQNEAQ (reference sequence). CDR3 size: 15 residues. V was clipped by 1 base and J by 8 bases, with 15 bases between them. CDR3 loop: CASSLERGRGDTIYF. The CDR3 DNA reads as TGTGCCAGCAGCTTAGAGAGGGGGAGGGGTGACACCATATATTTT.

V gene TRBV7-9 combines with J gene TRBJ2-1; tentatively, D is TRBD1 (5 bases). The CDR3 runs 16 residues. V was cut by 5 bases and J by 4 bases, with 18 bases left in between. The germline CDR1 and CDR2 sequences are SEHNR and FQNEAQ (reference sequence). The CDR3 nucleotides read TGTGCCAGCAGCGGAGTGCAGGGTGGACCATACAATGAGCAGTTCTTC. Translation gives CASSGVQGGPYNEQFF.

A single count supports this clone. The chain carries TRBV5-5 and TRBJ2-5, with D perhaps matching TRBD2 (5 bases). Deletions cut 4 bases from V and 3 bases from J, with 13 bases between. Per germline, CDR1 SGHKS and CDR2 YYEKEE (reference sequence). The CDR3 totals 14 residues. The CDR3 nucleotides read TGTGCCAGCAGCCTTGTTCGGGGTGAAGAGACCCAGTACTTC. This encodes CASSLVRGEETQYF.

This chain links TRBV6-5 with TRBJ1-6, with D possibly TRBD1 on 5 matching bases. The CDR3 totals 13 residues. Germline V gene lookup returns CDR1 MNHEY and CDR2 SVGAGI. Trimming shortened V by 7 bases and J by 7 bases, and 11 bases separated the two germline ends. CDR3 in DNA: TGTGCCAGCACTCAGGGCTTCAATTCACCCCTCCACTTT. It translates to CASTQGFNSPLHF.

The V and J genes are TRBV19 and TRBJ2-7, with 8 bases that match TRBD2. The junction had 5 bases not matched to a gene; V was cut back by 10 bases and J by 0 bases. The CDR3 extends over 13 amino acids. The germline CDR1 and CDR2 sequences are LNHDA and SQIVND (reference sequence). CDR3: CATGTSHSYEQYF. The CDR3 coding sequence is TGTGCCACAGGGACTAGTCACTCCTACGAGCAGTACTTC.

V and J are TRBV5-1 and TRBJ1-1; D may be TRBD1 (6 bases). V shed 4 bases and J shed 1 base, with 8 bases lying between them. CDR1 and CDR2 from the germline V gene are SGHRS and YFSETQ. The CDR3 loop spans 13 amino acids. The DNA for the CDR3 is TGCGCCAGCAGCACGACAGGGAACACTGAAGCTTTCTTT. Residues: CASSTTGNTEAFF.

Worth noting for this clone: The same CDR3 is also encoded by other DNA sequences in this sample. V gene TRBV5-5 combines with J gene TRBJ2-1, with a possible D match to TRBD2 (6 bases). Germline-derived CDR1 and CDR2 are SGHKS and YYEKEE (reference sequence). Trimming removed 0 bases at V and 8 bases at J, with 6 bases between. The CDR3 length is 12 residues. CDR3 nucleotides: TGTGCCAGCAGCTTGGGCGGGGATGAGCAGTTCTTC. Protein sequence: CASSLGGDEQFF.

The chain couples TRBV18 to TRBJ2-7, with 9 bases fitting TRBD1. CDR1 is KGHSH and CDR2 is LQKENI in the germline V gene. The J segment lost 0 bases and the V segment lost 3 bases, leaving 9 bases of the junction unmatched. The CDR3 sequence is 17 residues long. The CDR3 protein is CASSPLGTGRFSYEQYF. DNA of the CDR3: TGTGCCAGCTCACCCCTCGGGACAGGGCGATTCTCCTACGAGCAGTACTTC.

The chain has TRBV6-2 or TRBV6-3 and TRBJ2-3; 9 bases align to TRBD1. The V gene's germline CDR1 is MNHEY and CDR2 SVGEGT. V gave up 5 bases and J gave up 5 bases; unmatched junction bases: 8. This CDR3 is built from 15 residues. The CDR3 nucleotides read TGTGCCAGCAGTGGGGGGACAGGGAAAAGAGATACGCAGTATTTT. Residues: CASSGGTGKRDTQYF.

The chain recombines TRBV3-1 (or the pseudogene TRBV3-2) with TRBJ2-1; the match to TRBD2 covers 9 bases. Trimming removed 2 bases from V and 2 bases from J; junction bases left unmatched: 4. CDR1 and CDR2 (germline): LGHDT, YNNKEL (reference sequence). The CDR3 covers 16 residues. CDR3 sequence reads: CASSQPGTSPYNEQFF. CDR3 nucleotides: TGTGCCAGCAGCCAACCCGGGACTAGCCCCTACAATGAGCAGTTCTTC.

The chain is built from TRBV5-1 and TRBJ1-1; D is undetermined. The V and J ends lost 4 bases and 0 bases respectively, with 7 bases between them. The CDR3 has 13 residues. Germline loops: CDR1 SGHRS, CDR2 YFSETQ. CDR3 in DNA: TGCGCCAGCAGCCTAGACTTGAACACTGAAGCTTTCTTT. Protein: CASSLDLNTEAFF.

In DNA form, the CDR3 reads TGTGCCAGCAGTTACTCTCGTGAGGGACAGGGATTTTGGCAGCCCCAGCATTTT. It yields the protein CASSYSREGQGFWQPQHF. The J gene is TRBJ1-5, the V gene TRBV6-2 or TRBV6-3; 9 nucleotides line up with TRBD1. The V gene's germline CDR1 is MNHEY and CDR2 SVGEGT. With 0 bases clipped from V and 7 bases from J, the junction kept 13 bases outside the gene matches. The CDR3 is 18 residues long.

This clone has more than one count but fewer than ten. The sample contains more than one DNA sequence encoding this CDR3. The rearrangement joins TRBV18 to TRBJ1-1; 8 bases are shared with TRBD1. With V trimmed by 3 bases and J by 5 bases, 5 bases remained unmatched. The CDR3 is 14 residues long. Germline values: CDR1 KGHSH, CDR2 LQKENI. The CDR3 nucleotides read TGTGCCAGCTCACCCGGACAGGGAGGGACTGAAGCTTTCTTT. Translation gives CASSPGQGGTEAFF. Looking up the rest from reference TRBV18 and TRBJ1-1 gives the full variable domain: NAGVMQNPRHLVRRRGQEARLRCSPMKGHSHVYWYRQLPEEGLKFMVYLQKENIIDESGMPKERFSAEFPKEGPSILRIQQVVRGDSAAYFCASSPGQGGTEAFFGQGTRLTVV.

The rearrangement links TRBV12-3 or TRBV12-4 to TRBJ2-1, with TRBD2 as a possible D gene (7 bases). The V gene lost 4 bases and the J gene lost 8 bases, with 9 bases spanning the gap. The CDR3 consists of 12 residues. This CDR3 is CASSWGGDEQFF. As DNA, the CDR3 is TGTGCCAGCAGTTGGGGGGGCGATGAGCAGTTCTTC.